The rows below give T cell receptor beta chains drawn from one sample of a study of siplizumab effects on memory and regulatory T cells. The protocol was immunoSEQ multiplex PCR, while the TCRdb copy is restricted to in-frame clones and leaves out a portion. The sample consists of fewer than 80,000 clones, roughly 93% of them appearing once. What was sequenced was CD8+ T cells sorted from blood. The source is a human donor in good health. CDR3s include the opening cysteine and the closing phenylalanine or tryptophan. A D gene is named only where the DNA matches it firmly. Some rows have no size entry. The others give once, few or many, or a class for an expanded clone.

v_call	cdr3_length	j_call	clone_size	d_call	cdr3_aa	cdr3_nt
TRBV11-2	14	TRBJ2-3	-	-	CASSGGATEDTQYF	TGTGCCAGCAGCGGGGGGGCCACCGAAGATACGCAGTATTTT
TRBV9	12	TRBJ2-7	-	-	CASSVQGGEQYF	TGTGCCAGCAGCGTTCAGGGAGGCGAGCAGTACTTC
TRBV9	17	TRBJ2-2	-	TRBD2	CASGIRTSGVNTGELFF	TGTGCCAGCGGGATAAGGACTAGCGGGGTTAACACCGGGGAGCTGTTTTTT
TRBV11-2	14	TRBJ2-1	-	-	CASSSTGGANEQFF	TGTGCCAGCAGCTCTACCGGGGGTGCCAATGAGCAGTTCTTC
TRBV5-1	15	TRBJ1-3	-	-	CASHLGGNSGNTIYF	TGCGCCAGCCACCTTGGGGGAAACTCTGGAAACACCATATATTTT
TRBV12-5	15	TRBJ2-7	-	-	CASGGGREPSYEQYF	TGTGCTAGTGGAGGCGGGCGGGAACCCTCCTACGAGCAGTACTTC
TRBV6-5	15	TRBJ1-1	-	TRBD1	CASSYSGGGNTEAFF	TGTGCCAGCAGTTACTCGGGAGGGGGCAACACTGAAGCTTTCTTT
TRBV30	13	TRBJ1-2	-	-	CAWNSGGGNGYTF	TGTGCCTGGAATTCCGGGGGTGGGAATGGCTACACCTTC
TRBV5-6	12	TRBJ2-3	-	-	CASSPNPDTQYF	TGTGCCAGCAGCCCCAATCCAGATACGCAGTATTTT
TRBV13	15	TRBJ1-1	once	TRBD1	CASSGASGGETEAFF	TGTGCCAGCAGCGGGGCATCAGGGGGCGAGACTGAAGCTTTCTTT